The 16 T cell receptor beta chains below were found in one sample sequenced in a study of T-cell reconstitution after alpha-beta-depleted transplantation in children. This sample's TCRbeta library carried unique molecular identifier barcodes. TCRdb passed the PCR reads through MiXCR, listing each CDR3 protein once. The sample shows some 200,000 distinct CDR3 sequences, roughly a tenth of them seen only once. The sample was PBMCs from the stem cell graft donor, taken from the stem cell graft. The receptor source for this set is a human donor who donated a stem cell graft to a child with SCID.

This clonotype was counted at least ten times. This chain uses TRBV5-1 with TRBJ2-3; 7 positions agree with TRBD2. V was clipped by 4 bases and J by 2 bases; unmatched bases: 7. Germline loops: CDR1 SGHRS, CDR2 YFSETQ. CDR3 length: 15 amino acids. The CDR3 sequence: CASSTLAGDTDTQYF. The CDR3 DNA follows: TGCGCCAGCAGCACCCTCGCGGGGGACACAGATACGCAGTATTTT. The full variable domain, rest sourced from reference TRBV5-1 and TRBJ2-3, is KAGVTQTPRYLIKTRGQQVTLSCSPISGHRSVSWYQQTPGQGLQFLFEYFSETQRNKGNFPGRFSGRQFSNSRSEMNVSTLELGDSALYLCASSTLAGDTDTQYFGPGTRLTVL.

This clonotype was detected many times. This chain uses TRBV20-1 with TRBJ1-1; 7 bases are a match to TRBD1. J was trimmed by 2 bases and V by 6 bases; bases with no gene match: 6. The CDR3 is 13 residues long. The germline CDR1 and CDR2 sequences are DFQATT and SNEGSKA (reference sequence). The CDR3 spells CSAWAGGNTEAFF. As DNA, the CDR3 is TGCAGTGCCTGGGCAGGGGGTAACACTGAAGCTTTCTTT.

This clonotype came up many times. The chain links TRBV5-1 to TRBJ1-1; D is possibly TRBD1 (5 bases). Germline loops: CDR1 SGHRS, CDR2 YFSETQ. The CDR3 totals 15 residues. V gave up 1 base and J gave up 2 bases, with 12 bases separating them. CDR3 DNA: TGCGCCAGCAGCTTGACTGGGGGTCCAAACACTGAAGCTTTCTTT. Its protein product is CASSLTGGPNTEAFF.

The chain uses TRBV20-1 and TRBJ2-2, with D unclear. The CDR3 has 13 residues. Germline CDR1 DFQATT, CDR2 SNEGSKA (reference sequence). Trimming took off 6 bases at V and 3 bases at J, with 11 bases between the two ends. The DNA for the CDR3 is TGCAGTGCAGCGCATAGCCACACCGGGGAGCTGTTTTTT. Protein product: CSAAHSHTGELFF.

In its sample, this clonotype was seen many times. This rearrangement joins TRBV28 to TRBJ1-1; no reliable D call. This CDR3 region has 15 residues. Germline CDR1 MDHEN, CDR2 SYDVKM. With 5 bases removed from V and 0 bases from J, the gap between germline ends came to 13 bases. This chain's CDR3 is CASSGADLMNTEAFF. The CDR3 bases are TGTGCCAGCAGTGGCGCGGACTTGATGAACACTGAAGCTTTCTTT. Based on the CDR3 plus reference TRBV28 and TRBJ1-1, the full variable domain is DVKVTQSSRYLVKRTGEKVFLECVQDMDHENMFWYRQDPGLGLRLIYFSYDVKMKEKGDIPEGYSVSREKKERFSLILESASTNQTSMYLCASSGADLMNTEAFFGQGTRLTVV.

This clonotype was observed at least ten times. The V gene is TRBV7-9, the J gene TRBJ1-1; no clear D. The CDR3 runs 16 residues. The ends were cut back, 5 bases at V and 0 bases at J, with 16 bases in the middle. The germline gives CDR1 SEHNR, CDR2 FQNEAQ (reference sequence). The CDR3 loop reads CASSPPGGNMNTEAFF. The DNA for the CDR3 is TGTGCCAGCAGCCCCCCGGGAGGGAATATGAACACTGAAGCTTTCTTT.

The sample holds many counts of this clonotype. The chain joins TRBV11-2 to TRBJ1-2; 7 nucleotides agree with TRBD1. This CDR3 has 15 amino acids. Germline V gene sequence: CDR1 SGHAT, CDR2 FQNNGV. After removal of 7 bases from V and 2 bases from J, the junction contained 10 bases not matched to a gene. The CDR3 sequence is CASTITGAPNYGYTF. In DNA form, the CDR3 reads TGTGCCAGCACCATTACAGGGGCTCCGAACTATGGCTACACCTTC.

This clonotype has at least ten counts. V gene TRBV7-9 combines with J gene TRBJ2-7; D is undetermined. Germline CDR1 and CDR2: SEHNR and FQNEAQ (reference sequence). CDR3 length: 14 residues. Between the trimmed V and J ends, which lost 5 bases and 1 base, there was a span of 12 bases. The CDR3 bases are TGTGCCAGCAGCCCGAACGGCAGGTCCTACGAGCAGTACTTC. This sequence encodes CASSPNGRSYEQYF. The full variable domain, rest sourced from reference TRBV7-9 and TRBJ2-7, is DTGVSQNPRHKITKRGQNVTFRCDPISEHNRLYWYRQTLGQGPEFLTYFQNEAQLEKSRLLSDRFSAERPKGSFSTLEIQRTEQGDSAMYLCASSPNGRSYEQYFGPGTRLTVT.

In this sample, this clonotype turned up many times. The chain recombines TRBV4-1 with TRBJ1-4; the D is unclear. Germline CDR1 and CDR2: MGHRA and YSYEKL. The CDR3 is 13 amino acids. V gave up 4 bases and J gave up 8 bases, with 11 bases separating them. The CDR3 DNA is TGCGCCAGCAGCCGAAATGGGAGGGAAAAACTGTTTTTT. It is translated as CASSRNGREKLFF.

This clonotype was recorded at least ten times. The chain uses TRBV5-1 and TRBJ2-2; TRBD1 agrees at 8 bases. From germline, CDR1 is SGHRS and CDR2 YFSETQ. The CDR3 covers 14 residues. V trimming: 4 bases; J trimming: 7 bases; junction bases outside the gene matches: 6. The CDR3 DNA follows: TGCGCCAGCAGCCGGACAGGGTTGATCGGGGAGCTGTTTTTT. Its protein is CASSRTGLIGELFF. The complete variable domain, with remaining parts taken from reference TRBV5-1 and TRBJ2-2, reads KAGVTQTPRYLIKTRGQQVTLSCSPISGHRSVSWYQQTPGQGLQFLFEYFSETQRNKGNFPGRFSGRQFSNSRSEMNVSTLELGDSALYLCASSRTGLIGELFFGEGSRLTVL.

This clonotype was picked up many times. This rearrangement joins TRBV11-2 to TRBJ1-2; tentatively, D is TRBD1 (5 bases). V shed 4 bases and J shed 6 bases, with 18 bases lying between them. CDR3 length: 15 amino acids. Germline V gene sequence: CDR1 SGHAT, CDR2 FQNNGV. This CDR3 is CASSWGPSSSNGYTF. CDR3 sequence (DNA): TGTGCCAGCAGCTGGGGACCCTCTTCATCTAATGGCTACACCTTC.

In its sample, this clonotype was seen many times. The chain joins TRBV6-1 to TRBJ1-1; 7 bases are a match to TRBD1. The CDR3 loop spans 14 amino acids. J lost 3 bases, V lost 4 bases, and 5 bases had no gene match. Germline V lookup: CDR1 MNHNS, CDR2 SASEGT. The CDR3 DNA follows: TGTGCCAGCAGTGGAACAGGGGACTACACTGAAGCTTTCTTT. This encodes CASSGTGDYTEAFF.

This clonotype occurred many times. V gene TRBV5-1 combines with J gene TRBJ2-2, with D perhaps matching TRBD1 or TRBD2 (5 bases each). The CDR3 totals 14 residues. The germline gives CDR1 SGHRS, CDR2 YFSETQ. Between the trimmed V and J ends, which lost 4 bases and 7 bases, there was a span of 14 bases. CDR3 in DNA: TGCGCCAGCAGCCTGGAAGGGACCGGCGGGGAGCTGTTTTTT. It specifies CASSLEGTGGELFF.

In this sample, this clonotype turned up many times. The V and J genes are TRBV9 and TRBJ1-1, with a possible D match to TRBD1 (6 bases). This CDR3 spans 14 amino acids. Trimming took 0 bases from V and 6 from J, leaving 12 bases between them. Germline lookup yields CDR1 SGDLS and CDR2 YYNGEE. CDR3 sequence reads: CASSVGETGSEAFF. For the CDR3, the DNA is TGTGCCAGCAGCGTAGGCGAGACAGGTTCTGAAGCTTTCTTT.

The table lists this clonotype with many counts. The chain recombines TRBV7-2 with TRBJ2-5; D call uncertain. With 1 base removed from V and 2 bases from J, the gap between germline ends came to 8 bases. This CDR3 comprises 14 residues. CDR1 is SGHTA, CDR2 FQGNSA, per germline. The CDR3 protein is CASSLDPTQETQYF. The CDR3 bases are TGTGCCAGCAGCTTAGATCCAACTCAAGAGACCCAGTACTTC.

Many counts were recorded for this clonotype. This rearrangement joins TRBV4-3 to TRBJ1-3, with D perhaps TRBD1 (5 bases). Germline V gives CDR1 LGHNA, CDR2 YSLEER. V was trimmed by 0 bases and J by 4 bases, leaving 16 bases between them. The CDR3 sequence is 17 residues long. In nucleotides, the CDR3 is TGCGCCAGCAGCCAAGATGGTAGAGGGGAGGAAGGAAACACCATATATTTT. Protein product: CASSQDGRGEEGNTIYF.